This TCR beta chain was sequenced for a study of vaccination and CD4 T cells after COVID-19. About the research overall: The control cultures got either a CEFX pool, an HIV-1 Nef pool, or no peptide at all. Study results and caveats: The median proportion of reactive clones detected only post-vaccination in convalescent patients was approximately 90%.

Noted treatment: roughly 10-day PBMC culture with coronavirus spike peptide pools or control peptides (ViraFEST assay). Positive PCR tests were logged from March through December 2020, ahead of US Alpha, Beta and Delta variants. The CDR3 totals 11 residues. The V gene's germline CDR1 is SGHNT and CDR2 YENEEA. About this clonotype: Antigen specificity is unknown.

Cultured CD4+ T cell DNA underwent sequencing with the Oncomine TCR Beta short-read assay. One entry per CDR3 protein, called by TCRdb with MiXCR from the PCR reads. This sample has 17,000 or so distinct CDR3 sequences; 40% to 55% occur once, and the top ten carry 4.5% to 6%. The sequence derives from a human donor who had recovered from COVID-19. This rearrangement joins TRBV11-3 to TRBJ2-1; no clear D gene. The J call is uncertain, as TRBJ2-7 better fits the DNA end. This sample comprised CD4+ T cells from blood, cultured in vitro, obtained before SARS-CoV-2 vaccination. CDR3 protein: CASSSSQEQYF. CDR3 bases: TGTGCCAGCAGCTCTTCACAGGAGCAGTACTTC.